The TCR beta chain under discussion was sequenced for a study of post-analysis software for immune sequencing data. Overall study findings and caveats: A few TRBV segments, TRBV5-6, TRBV5-1 and TRBV20-1 among them, were found more frequent in patients than controls.

The V gene lost 0 bases and the J gene lost 0 bases, with 5 bases spanning the gap. Germline loops: CDR1 GTSNPN, CDR2 SVGIG (reference sequence). This CDR3 is built from 13 residues. TCR beta cDNA libraries had unique molecular identifiers. Yield was approximately 500,000 cDNA molecules from around 1 to 10 million T cells. One entry per CDR3 protein results from TCRdb running MiXCR on the PCR reads. This sample has approximately 440,000 distinct CDR3 sequences, with 45% found just once. As for this clonotype: Its target is not known.

The sequence derives from a girl aged 5 to 17 with multiple sclerosis. This rearrangement joins TRBV30 to TRBJ1-1; D unclear. Sequencing was done on a sample of blood. CDR3 nucleotide sequence: TGTGCCTGGAGTGTAATCATGAACACTGAAGCTTTCTTT. Amino acids: CAWSVIMNTEAFF.